The clone carrying this T cell receptor (beta chain) has at least ten counts. This specimen belongs to a study of T cells in Graves' hyperthyroidism and ophthalmopathy. Source material for PBMCs was over 8 ml fresh peripheral blood. The CDR3 regions of TCR beta were amplified from RNA transcripts. In the first-round RT-PCR of the TCR CDR3, the HTBI primer set was used. TCRdb passed the multiplex PCR reads through MiXCR, listing each CDR3 protein once. The sample records 250,000 to 300,000 distinct CDR3 sequences, roughly an eighth being singletons. The CDR3 has 13 residues. With 6 bases removed from V and 3 bases from J, the gap between germline ends came to 15 bases. The germline CDR1 and CDR2 sequences are DFQATT and SNEGSKA (reference sequence).

V gene TRBV20-1 combines with J gene TRBJ2-7, with D maybe TRBD2 (6 bases). The clonotype was recovered from a woman aged 40-49 years with Graves' hyperthyroidism. Sequenced sample: blood. The CDR3 coding sequence is TGCAGTGCCCAGAGACGGCGGGGCTACGAGCAGTACTTC. Its protein product is CSAQRRRGYEQYF.